This T cell receptor beta chain originates from a study of cytomegalovirus exposure and HLA in healthy donors. Study conclusions and caveats: The TCR clusters that emerged in the first cohort tended, a later analysis found, to co-occur in the 110 or so validation repertoires.

Comment on this clone: Its antigen is currently unknown.

V lost 5 bases, J lost 3 bases, and 17 bases lay in between. This CDR3 has 16 residues. Germline CDR1 is SGHTA and CDR2 is FQGTGA. Here immunoSEQ multiplex PCR was the method, and the copy in TCRdb shows in-frame clones only, minus some. The sample yields about 350,000 clones, about nine tenths seen once. Sequencing was carried out using PBMCs. The gene calls are TRBV7-3 and TRBJ2-1; D may match TRBD1 or TRBD2 (5 bases each). The sequence came from a woman between 25 and 40 years old in good health and CMV-seropositive. In DNA, the CDR3 is TGTGCCAGCAGCCCGCGCCCGGGGCAAATCTACAATGAGCAGTTCTTC. This encodes CASSPRPGQIYNEQFF.